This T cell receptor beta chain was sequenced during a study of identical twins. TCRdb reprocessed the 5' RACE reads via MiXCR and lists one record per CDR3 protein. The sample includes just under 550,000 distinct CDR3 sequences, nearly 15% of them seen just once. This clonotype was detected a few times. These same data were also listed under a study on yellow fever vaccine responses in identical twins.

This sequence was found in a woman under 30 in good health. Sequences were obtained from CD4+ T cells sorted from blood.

The CDR3 protein is CASSDAGNEQFF. CDR3 DNA sequence: TGTGCCAGCAGTGATGCAGGGAATGAGCAGTTCTTC. This chain links TRBV2 with TRBJ2-1, with a tentative D call TRBD1 (5 bases). The V end lost 3 bases, the J end lost 7 bases, and 7 bases lay between the germline ends. The CDR3 has 12 amino acids. Germline V CDR1 and CDR2: SNHLY, FYNNEI. Full variable domain (rest looked up from reference TRBV2 and TRBJ2-1): EPEVTQTPSHQVTQMGQEVILRCVPISNHLYFYWYRQILGQKVEFLVSFYNNEISEKSEIFDDQFSVERPDGSNFTLKIRSTKLEDSAMYFCASSDAGNEQFFGPGTRLTVL.